This TCR beta chain came from a study of CD8 T cells in Susac syndrome. The CDR3 contains 19 residues. In germline, CDR1 is SNHLY, CDR2 FYNNEI. Trimming took 2 bases from V and 4 from J; bases not matched to a gene: 13. Sequencing of TCR beta was undertaken in CD8+ and CD4+ T cells derived from blood. Reverse transcription used roughly 0.45 to 1 ug RNA and random hexamers. TCRdb passed the immunoSEQ multiplex PCR reads through MiXCR, listing each CDR3 protein once. Counted here are around 190,000 distinct CDR3 sequences, 90% to 95% occurring once; the ten biggest clones make up 0.12%. This chain connects TRBV2 to TRBJ2-1; the match to TRBD2 covers 11 bases. Sample: CD4+ T cells from PBMCs. The TCR sequence derives from a human donor with Susac syndrome. In DNA, the CDR3 is TGTGCCAGCAGTGAATTTGGTAGCGGGGGGGCTCGGTCTTACAATGAGCAGTTCTTC. Translated, it gives CASSEFGSGGARSYNEQFF.